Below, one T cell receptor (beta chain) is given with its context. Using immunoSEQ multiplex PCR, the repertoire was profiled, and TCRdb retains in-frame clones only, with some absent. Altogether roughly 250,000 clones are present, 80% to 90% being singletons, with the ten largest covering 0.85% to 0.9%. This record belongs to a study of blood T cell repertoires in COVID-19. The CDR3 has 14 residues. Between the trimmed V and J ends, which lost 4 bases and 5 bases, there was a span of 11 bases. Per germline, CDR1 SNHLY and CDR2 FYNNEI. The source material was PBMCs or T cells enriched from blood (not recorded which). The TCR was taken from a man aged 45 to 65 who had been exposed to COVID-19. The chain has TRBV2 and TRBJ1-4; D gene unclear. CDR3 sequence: CASSVNSFNEKLFF. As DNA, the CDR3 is TGTGCCAGCAGTGTTAACAGCTTCAATGAAAAACTGTTTTTT.